This is a list of T cell receptor beta chains from one sample in a study of early T cells in non-severe SARS-CoV-2 infection. TCRdb re-called the 5' RACE reads with MiXCR, one entry per CDR3 protein. The sample consists of fewer than 60,000 distinct CDR3 sequences, less than 9.5% of them appearing once. Sequenced material: whole blood. These receptors were obtained from an adult who was a healthcare worker with PCR-confirmed SARS-CoV-2 infection or an uninfected control (not recorded which). CDR3s include the opening cysteine and the closing phenylalanine or tryptophan. D genes are given only for firm matches. Clone size is given for some rows only: seen once, a few or many times, or a class if the clone is expanded.

j_call,d_call,clone_size,v_call,cdr3_nt,cdr3_aa
TRBJ2-3,TRBD1,many,TRBV7-9,TGTGCCAGCAGCCAGGACAGGGGAACAGATACGCAGTATTTT,CASSQDRGTDTQYF
TRBJ2-3,.,many,TRBV4-3,TGCGCCAGCAGCCAAGCGGGAGCGAAAGATACGCAGTATTTT,CASSQAGAKDTQYF
TRBJ2-7,.,many,TRBV7-2,TGTGCCAGCAGTACAGGGAGCTCCTACGAGCAGTACTTC,CASSTGSSYEQYF
TRBJ1-1,.,many,TRBV20-1,TGCAGTGCTAGGCTCACCCAGGGAAACACTGAAGCTTTCTTT,CSARLTQGNTEAFF
TRBJ2-3,.,many,TRBV5-5,TGTGCCAGCAGCTCCACAACCGGGCTAGCAATAGATACGCAGTATTTT,CASSSTTGLAIDTQYF
TRBJ2-5,TRBD1,.,TRBV10-3,TGTGCCACCGAAGGGGGACAGGGCGCGCCAGAGACCCAGTACTTC,CATEGGQGAPETQYF
TRBJ1-2,TRBD1,many,TRBV20-1,TGCAGTGCTAGAGATCCCGGACAGGTCTATGGCTACACCTTC,CSARDPGQVYGYTF
TRBJ2-1,.,many,TRBV4-2,TGTGCCAGCAGCCAAGACGGGCGTCGCCTAGCCCCGAATGAGCAGTTCTTC,CASSQDGRRLAPNEQFF
TRBJ2-5,.,many,TRBV9,TGTGCCAGCAGCGTAGGAGGGGGAGGAGAGACCCAGTACTTC,CASSVGGGGETQYF
TRBJ1-1,TRBD1,many,TRBV4-3,TGCGCCAGCGCCAAGACAGGGGTTGATGAAGCTTTCTTT,CASAKTGVDEAFF
TRBJ1-3,.,many,TRBV12-3/TRBV12-4,TGTGCCAGCAGTTTTACCGGGAACTCTGGAAACACCATATATTTT,CASSFTGNSGNTIYF
TRBJ2-1,TRBD2,many,TRBV6-5,TGTGCCAGCAGTTACTCCCGGGGGAGGGACGAGCAGTTCTTC,CASSYSRGRDEQFF
TRBJ2-1,.,many,TRBV9,TGTGCCAGCAGCCCCGCGGGTAGCTATCATGAGCAGTTCTTC,CASSPAGSYHEQFF
TRBJ2-3,TRBD2,few,TRBV12-3/TRBV12-4,TGTGCCAGCAGCGTTCCGGGACTAGCGGGAGCAGATACGCAGTATTTT,CASSVPGLAGADTQYF
TRBJ2-3,.,many,TRBV11-2,TGTGCCAGCAGCCCACTGACCAACACAGATACGCAGTATTTT,CASSPLTNTDTQYF
TRBJ2-1,TRBD2,many,TRBV7-2,TGTGCCAGCAGCTTGACTAGCGGCGCCTACAATGAGCAGTTCTTC,CASSLTSGAYNEQFF
TRBJ2-2,.,many,TRBV5-6,TGTGCCAGCAGCCCCCGCCGAGCCAATTGGGACACCGGGGAGCTGTTTTTT,CASSPRRANWDTGELFF
TRBJ1-5,.,many,TRBV19,TGTGCCAGTAGCCCCTCGGGCGGGAGGGCACAGCCCCAGCATTTT,CASSPSGGRAQPQHF
TRBJ2-6,TRBD1,.,TRBV10-3,TGTGCCAACCGAGCCGGGACAGGGGTTGGGGCCAACGTCCTGACTTTC,CANRAGTGVGANVLTF
TRBJ2-3,.,many,TRBV6-5,TGTGCCAGCGGGGGGGCCGTTGGCACAGATACGCAGTATTTT,CASGGAVGTDTQYF
TRBJ2-2,TRBD1,many,TRBV7-2,TGTGCCAGCAGCTTAAGGACAGGGTCCTCCGGGGAGCTGTTTTTT,CASSLRTGSSGELFF
TRBJ1-2,.,many,TRBV2,TGTGCCAGCAGTGGAGAGGCAGGGGTTGGCTACACCTTC,CASSGEAGVGYTF
TRBJ2-7,TRBD1,few,TRBV7-2,TGTGCCAGCAGCTTAGGATGGGGACAGGGAGAGGAGCAGTACTTC,CASSLGWGQGEEQYF
TRBJ2-7,TRBD2,many,TRBV9,TGTGCCAGCAGCGTAGGGTCCAGCGGGGTGTCCTACGAGCAGTACTTC,CASSVGSSGVSYEQYF
TRBJ1-1,.,.,TRBV2,TGTGCCAGCGCCATTTGGCAGGGAAGGGAAGCTTTCTTT,CASAIWQGREAFF
TRBJ2-2,.,many,TRBV6-1,TGTGCCAGCAGTGAAGACCCGGGGGTGGTTGCCGGGGAGCTGTTTTTT,CASSEDPGVVAGELFF
TRBJ2-1,TRBD2,many,TRBV7-2,TGTGCCAGCAGCTTTGCCGGGACTAGCGGGAGCAATGAGCAGTTCTTC,CASSFAGTSGSNEQFF
TRBJ2-4,TRBD2,many,TRBV11-3,TGTGCCAGCAGCAAAGACGGGGGGGACATTCAGTACTTC,CASSKDGGDIQYF
TRBJ2-3,TRBD2,few,TRBV2,TGTGCCAGCCGCCTGACTAGCGGGGGGATTCTTTCCACAGATACGCAGTATTTT,CASRLTSGGILSTDTQYF
TRBJ2-3,.,.,TRBV5-1,TGCGCCAGCAGGCCCGCGACATATGGCACAGATACGCAGTATTTT,CASRPATYGTDTQYF
TRBJ2-5,.,many,TRBV19,TGTGCCAGTAGTATCGACTTTCAAGAGACCCAGTACTTC,CASSIDFQETQYF
TRBJ2-5,.,many,TRBV7-2,TGTGCCAGCAGCTTATACCAAGAGACCCAGTACTTC,CASSLYQETQYF
TRBJ2-7,.,medium-sized,TRBV7-2,TGTGCCAGCAGTTTCCTGGCGGGGCCCTACGAGCAGTACTTC,CASSFLAGPYEQYF
TRBJ1-4,.,many,TRBV20-1,TGCAGTGCTAGAGATGTGTGGGAGACTAATGAAAAACTGTTTTTT,CSARDVWETNEKLFF
TRBJ2-1,TRBD1,many,TRBV7-3,TGTGCCAGCAGCTACTCCGGGACAGGGGTCAGGAATGAGCAGTTCTTC,CASSYSGTGVRNEQFF
TRBJ2-2,.,many,TRBV29-1,TGCAGCGTTGGTGAGAACACCGGGGAGCTGTTTTTT,CSVGENTGELFF
TRBJ1-2,.,.,TRBV19,TGTGCCAGTAGTATATGGGACTATGGCTACACCTTC,CASSIWDYGYTF
TRBJ2-3,.,many,TRBV5-1,TGCGCCAGCAGCCTCGGGGGAGATACGCAGTATTTT,CASSLGGDTQYF
TRBJ2-7,.,many,TRBV29-1,TGCAGCGTGCACACAGAAACCAGCTCCTACGAGCAGTACTTC,CSVHTETSSYEQYF
TRBJ2-1,.,many,TRBV5-4,TGTGCCAGCAGCTCTGACTTCCGCTCCTACAATGAGCAGTTCTTC,CASSSDFRSYNEQFF
TRBJ2-2,.,many,TRBV19,TGTGCCAGTTCTCCGTCGGCTAACACCGGGGAGCTGTTTTTT,CASSPSANTGELFF
TRBJ1-6,.,many,TRBV5-1,TGCGCCAGCAGAGGTCCGGCCACGGATAATTCACCCCTCCACTTT,CASRGPATDNSPLHF
TRBJ1-2,TRBD1,many,TRBV6-2/TRBV6-3,TGTGCCAGCAGTAAACAGGTCAGGGGGAACGGCGGTGACTATGGCTACACCTTC,CASSKQVRGNGGDYGYTF
TRBJ2-7,.,many,TRBV24-1,TGTGCCACCAGTGATGGGGGGTACGAGCAGTACTTC,CATSDGGYEQYF
TRBJ1-1,.,.,TRBV7-9,TGTGCCAGCAGCCAAGGGGGTCGTACTGAAGCTTTCTTT,CASSQGGRTEAFF
TRBJ2-5,.,.,TRBV6-4,TGTGCCAACCTAGGAGGGGGCGCAGAGACCCAGTACTTC,CANLGGGAETQYF
TRBJ2-3,TRBD2,.,TRBV5-5,TGTGCCAGCAGCTTGCTAGCGGGAGGAATAGATACGCAGTATTTT,CASSLLAGGIDTQYF
TRBJ2-1,.,.,TRBV20-1,TGCAGTGCTCAGACCGGACAGGGAGGGGATGAGCAGTTCTTC,CSAQTGQGGDEQFF